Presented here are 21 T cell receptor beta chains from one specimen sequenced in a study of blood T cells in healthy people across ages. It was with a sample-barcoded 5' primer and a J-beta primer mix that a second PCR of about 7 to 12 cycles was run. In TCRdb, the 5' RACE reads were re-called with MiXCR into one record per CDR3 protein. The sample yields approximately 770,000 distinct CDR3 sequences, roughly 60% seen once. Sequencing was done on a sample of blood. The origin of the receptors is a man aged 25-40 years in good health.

CDR3 protein: CASWRDLQTEAFF. The CDR3 coding sequence is TGTGCCAGCTGGAGGGACCTCCAAACTGAAGCTTTCTTT. The V gene is TRBV7-9, the J gene TRBJ1-1; D possibly corresponds to TRBD1 (5 bases). Germline assignment: CDR1 SEHNR and CDR2 FQNEAQ (reference sequence). Deletions cut 8 bases from V and 5 bases from J, with 15 bases between. The CDR3 sequence is 13 residues long. Filled out from reference TRBV7-9 and TRBJ1-1, the complete variable domain reads DTGVSQNPRHKITKRGQNVTFRCDPISEHNRLYWYRQTLGQGPEFLTYFQNEAQLEKSRLLSDRFSAERPKGSFSTLEIQRTEQGDSAMYLCASWRDLQTEAFFGQGTRLTVV.

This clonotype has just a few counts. The CDR3: CASSLDSGGYNEQFF. In nucleotides, the CDR3 is TGTGCCAGCAGCCTCGACTCGGGGGGATACAATGAGCAGTTCTTC. The rearrangement uses TRBV3-1 and TRBJ2-1, with 7 positions matching TRBD2. Germline trimming cut 4 bases from V and 4 bases from J; bases unmatched to any gene: 7. The CDR3 has 15 amino acids. Germline loops: CDR1 LGHDT, CDR2 YNNKEL (reference sequence).

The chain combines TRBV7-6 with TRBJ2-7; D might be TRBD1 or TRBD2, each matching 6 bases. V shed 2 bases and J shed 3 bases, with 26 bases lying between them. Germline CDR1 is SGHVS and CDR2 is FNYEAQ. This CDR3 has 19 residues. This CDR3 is CASSLKGGTGTPFDYEQYF. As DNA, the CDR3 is TGTGCCAGCAGCTTAAAGGGGGGTACAGGGACGCCCTTCGACTACGAGCAGTACTTC.

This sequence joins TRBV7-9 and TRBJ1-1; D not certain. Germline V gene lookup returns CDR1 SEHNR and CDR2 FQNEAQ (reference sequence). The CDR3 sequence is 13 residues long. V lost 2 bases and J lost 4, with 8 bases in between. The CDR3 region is CASSLSVATEAFF. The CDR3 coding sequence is TGTGCCAGCAGCTTATCCGTGGCCACTGAAGCTTTCTTT.

Here the CDR3 reads CASSLAQQSEKLFF. The CDR3 region has the DNA TGTGCCAGCAGCTTGGCCCAGCAATCTGAAAAACTGTTTTTT. This chain uses TRBV5-5 with TRBJ1-4, with no clear D. V dropped 0 bases and J dropped 7 bases, with 10 bases sitting between them. The CDR3 is made up of 14 amino acids. Per germline, CDR1 SGHKS and CDR2 YYEKEE (reference sequence).

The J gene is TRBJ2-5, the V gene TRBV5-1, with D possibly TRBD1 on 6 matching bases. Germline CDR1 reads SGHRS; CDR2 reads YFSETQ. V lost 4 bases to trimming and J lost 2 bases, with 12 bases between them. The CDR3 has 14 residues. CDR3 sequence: CASSDTGSQETQYF. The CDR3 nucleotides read TGCGCCAGCAGCGACACAGGGTCTCAAGAGACCCAGTACTTC.

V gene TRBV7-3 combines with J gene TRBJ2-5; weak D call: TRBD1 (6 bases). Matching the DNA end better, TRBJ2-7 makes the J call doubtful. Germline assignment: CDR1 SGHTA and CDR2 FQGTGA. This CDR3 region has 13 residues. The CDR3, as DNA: TGTGCCAGCAGCTTAACAGGGGGAGCCGAGCAGTACTTC. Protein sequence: CASSLTGGAEQYF.

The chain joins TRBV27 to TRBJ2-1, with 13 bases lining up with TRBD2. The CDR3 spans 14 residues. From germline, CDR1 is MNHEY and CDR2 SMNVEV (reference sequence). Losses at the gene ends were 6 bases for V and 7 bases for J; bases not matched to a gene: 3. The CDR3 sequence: CASSQTSGGNEQFF. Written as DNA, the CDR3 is TGTGCCAGCAGCCAGACTAGCGGGGGGAATGAGCAGTTCTTC.

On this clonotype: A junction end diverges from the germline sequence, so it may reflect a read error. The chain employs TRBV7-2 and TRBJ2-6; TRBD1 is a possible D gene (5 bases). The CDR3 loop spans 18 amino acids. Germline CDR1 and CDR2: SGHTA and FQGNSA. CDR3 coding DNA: TGTGCCAGCAGCTTAGTCACGGGTCCCCTCTCTGGGGCCACCGTCCTGACTTTC. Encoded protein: CASSLVTGPLSGATVLTF.

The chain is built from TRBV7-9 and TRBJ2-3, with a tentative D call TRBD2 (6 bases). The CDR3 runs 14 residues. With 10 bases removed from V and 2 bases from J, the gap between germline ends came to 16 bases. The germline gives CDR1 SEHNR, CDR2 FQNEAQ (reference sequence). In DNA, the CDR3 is TGTGCCACCCCGGGCGGGGCACACACAGATACGCAGTATTTT. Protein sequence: CATPGGAHTDTQYF.

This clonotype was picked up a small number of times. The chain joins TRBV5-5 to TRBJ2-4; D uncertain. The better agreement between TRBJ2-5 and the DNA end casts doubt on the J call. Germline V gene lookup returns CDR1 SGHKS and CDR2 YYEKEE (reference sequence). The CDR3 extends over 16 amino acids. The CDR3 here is CASSLVLSGRAETQYF. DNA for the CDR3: TGTGCCAGCAGCTTGGTCTTGTCGGGTCGGGCAGAGACCCAGTACTTC.

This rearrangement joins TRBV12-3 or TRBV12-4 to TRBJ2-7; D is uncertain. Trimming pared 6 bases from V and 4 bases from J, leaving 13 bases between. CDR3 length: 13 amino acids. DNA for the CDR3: TGTGCCAGCAGCAAAACAAACGGGTACGAGCAGTACTTC. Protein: CASSKTNGYEQYF.

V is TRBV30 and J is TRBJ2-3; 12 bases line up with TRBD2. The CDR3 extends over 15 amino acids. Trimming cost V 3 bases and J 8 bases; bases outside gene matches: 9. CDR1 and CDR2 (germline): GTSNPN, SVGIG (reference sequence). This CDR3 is CAWSEGLAGRGTQYF. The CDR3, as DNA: TGTGCCTGGAGCGAAGGACTAGCGGGGAGAGGTACGCAGTATTTT.

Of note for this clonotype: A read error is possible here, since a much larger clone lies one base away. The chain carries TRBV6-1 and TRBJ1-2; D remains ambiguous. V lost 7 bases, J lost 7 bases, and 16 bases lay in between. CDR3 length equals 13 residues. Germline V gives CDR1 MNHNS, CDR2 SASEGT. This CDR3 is CASNAGNPRGYTF. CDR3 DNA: TGTGCCAGCAATGCCGGGAACCCCCGTGGCTACACCTTC.

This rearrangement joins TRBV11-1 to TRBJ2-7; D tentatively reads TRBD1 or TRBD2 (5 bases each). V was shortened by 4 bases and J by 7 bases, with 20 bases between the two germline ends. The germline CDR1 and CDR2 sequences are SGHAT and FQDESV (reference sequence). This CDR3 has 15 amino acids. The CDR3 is CASSSLPGPAYEQYF. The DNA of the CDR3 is TGTGCCAGCAGCTCCCTACCGGGACCGGCATATGAGCAGTACTTC.

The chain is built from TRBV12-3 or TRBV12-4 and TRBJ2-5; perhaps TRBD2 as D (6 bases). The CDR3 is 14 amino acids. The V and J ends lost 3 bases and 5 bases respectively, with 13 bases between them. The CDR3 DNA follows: TGTGCCAGCAGTTTCGGAATTGGGGGGGAGACCCAGTACTTC. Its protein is CASSFGIGGETQYF.

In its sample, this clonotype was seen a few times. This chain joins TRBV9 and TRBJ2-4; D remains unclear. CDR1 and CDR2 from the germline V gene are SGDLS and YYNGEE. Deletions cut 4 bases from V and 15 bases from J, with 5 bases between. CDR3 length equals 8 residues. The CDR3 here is CASSPRYF. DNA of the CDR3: TGTGCCAGCAGCCCCAGGTACTTC.

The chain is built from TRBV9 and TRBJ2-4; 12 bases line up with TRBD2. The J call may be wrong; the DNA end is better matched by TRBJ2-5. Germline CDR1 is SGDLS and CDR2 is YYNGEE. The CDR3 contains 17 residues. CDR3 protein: CASSSHGLAGGGETQYF. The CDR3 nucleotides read TGTGCCAGCAGCTCCCATGGGCTAGCGGGAGGGGGAGAGACCCAGTACTTC.

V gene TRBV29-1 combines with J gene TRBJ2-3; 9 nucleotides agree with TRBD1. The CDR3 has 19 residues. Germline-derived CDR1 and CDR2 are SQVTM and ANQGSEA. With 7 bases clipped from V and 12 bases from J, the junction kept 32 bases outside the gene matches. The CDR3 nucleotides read TGCAGCGAACGATTAGGGGACAGGGACTTCCACGGGGCGCAGTTAACTCAGTATTTT. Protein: CSERLGDRDFHGAQLTQYF.

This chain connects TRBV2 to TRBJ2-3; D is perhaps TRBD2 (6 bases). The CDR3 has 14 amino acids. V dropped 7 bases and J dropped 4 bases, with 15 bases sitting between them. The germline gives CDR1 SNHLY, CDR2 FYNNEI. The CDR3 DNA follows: TGTGCCAGCACCGTTAGACTAGACTCAGATACGCAGTATTTT. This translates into CASTVRLDSDTQYF. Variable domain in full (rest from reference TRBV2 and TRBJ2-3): EPEVTQTPSHQVTQMGQEVILRCVPISNHLYFYWYRQILGQKVEFLVSFYNNEISEKSEIFDDQFSVERPDGSNFTLKIRSTKLEDSAMYFCASTVRLDSDTQYFGPGTRLTVL.

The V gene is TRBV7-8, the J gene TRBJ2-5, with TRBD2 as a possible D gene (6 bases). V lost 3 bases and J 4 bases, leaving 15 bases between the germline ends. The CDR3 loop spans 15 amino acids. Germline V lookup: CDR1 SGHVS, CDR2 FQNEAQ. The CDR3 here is CASSFRLGRVETQYF. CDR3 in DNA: TGTGCCAGCAGCTTCAGACTAGGGAGAGTAGAGACCCAGTACTTC. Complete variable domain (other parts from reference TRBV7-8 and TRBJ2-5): GAGVSQSPRYKVAKRGQDVALRCDPISGHVSLFWYQQALGQGPEFLTYFQNEAQLDKSGLPSDRFFAERPEGSVSTLKIQRTQQEDSAVYLCASSFRLGRVETQYFGPGTRLLVL.